This T cell receptor (beta chain) came from a study of CD4 T cells in relation to SARS-CoV-2 and coronaviruses. Study results and caveats: Each donor contributed either pre-pandemic or post-infection samples, not both.

Naive and memory CD4+ T cell DNA was deep-sequenced without culture. Profiling relied on immunoSEQ multiplex PCR, and the TCRdb table lists in-frame clones only, not all of them. The data contain just under 65,000 clones, about 94% of them singletons. Germline values: CDR1 SNHLY, CDR2 FYNNEI. This CDR3 spans 15 amino acids. V was shortened by 4 bases and J by 4 bases, with 14 bases between the two germline ends. Before the COVID-19 pandemic, during about 2011-2019, CD4+ T cells were taken from unexposed donors. With regard to this clone: Its cognate antigen is unknown.

The chain recombines TRBV2 with TRBJ1-5, with TRBD1 as a possible D gene (5 bases). Sequenced material: naive CD4+ T cells from PBMCs. Subset in this sample: naive CD4+ T cells isolated by negative enrichment. The TCR comes from a human donor in good health. The chain's CDR3 is CASSVRRGGNQPQHF. The CDR3 DNA is TGTGCCAGCAGTGTGAGACGGGGGGGTAATCAGCCCCAGCATTTT.